This T cell receptor beta chain originates from a study of siplizumab effects on memory and regulatory T cells. Study-level points and caveats: With siplizumab, mappable alloreactive CD4+ clones averaged around 65% Treg-derived, versus over 25% in controls.

Method: immunoSEQ multiplex PCR; TCRdb's copy keeps in-frame clones and lacks some. The data show about 57,000 clones, around four fifths seen once. Sequences were generated from unstimulated naive, memory, effector memory and TEMRA subsets in a few donor pairs. Trimming took off 4 bases at V and 2 bases at J, with 11 bases between the two ends. The CDR3 covers 14 residues. Germline V gives CDR1 WSHSY, CDR2 SAAADI. Points on this clone: Its specificity is unknown.

Material for sequencing was memory CD4+ T cells sorted from blood. The origin of this receptor is a human donor in good health. This chain joins TRBV10-2 and TRBJ2-5; perhaps TRBD2 as D (5 bases). CDR3 protein: CASSAMGGQETQYF. Written as DNA, the CDR3 is TGCGCCAGCAGTGCTATGGGCGGGCAAGAGACCCAGTACTTC.